The 8 T cell receptor beta chains below were found in one sample sequenced in a study of PD-L1 blockade in urothelial cancer. The protocol was immunoSEQ multiplex PCR, while the TCRdb copy is restricted to in-frame clones and leaves out a portion. This table holds around 130,000 clones, roughly 84% found once. Time point of the sample: pretreatment peripheral blood. The sample here was PBMCs, taken around atezolizumab (anti-PD-L1) treatment. These receptors were obtained from a man over 45 with urothelial cancer.

This clone occurred a few times. The V and J genes are TRBV5-1 and TRBJ2-3, with 9 bases lining up with TRBD2. The V gene end was trimmed by 5 bases and the J gene end by 5 bases; junction bases not matched to a gene: 6. The CDR3 contains 14 residues. The germline CDR1 and CDR2 sequences are SGHRS and YFSETQ. CDR3 nucleotide sequence: TGCGCCAGCAGGGGCGGGAGGGCCGTAGATACGCAGTATTTT. This gives the protein CASRGGRAVDTQYF.

The chain combines TRBV5-1 with TRBJ1-1; 8 bases are a match to TRBD1. This CDR3 contains 15 residues. Per the germline V gene, CDR1 is SGHRS and CDR2 is YFSETQ. The J segment lost 5 bases and the V segment lost 4 bases, leaving 10 bases of the junction unmatched. The CDR3 DNA reads as TGCGCCAGCAGCCCCAGGACAGGGAGGGGGACTGAAGCTTTCTTT. It codes for CASSPRTGRGTEAFF.

Remarks on this clone: The junction differs from germline at one of its ends, possibly a read error. The gene calls are TRBV7-7 and TRBJ2-7; tentative D call: TRBD1 (5 bases). Germline V CDR1 and CDR2: SSHAT, FNYEAQ (reference sequence). This CDR3 has 12 residues. CDR3 bases: TGTGCTAGCAGTACCGGAAGGGGCGAGCAGTACTTC. Translation gives CASSTGRGEQYF.

The chain joins TRBV28 to TRBJ2-3; 11 bases map to TRBD2. This CDR3 is built from 17 residues. Unmatched junction bases numbered 6, after V lost 2 bases and J lost 2 bases. CDR1 is MDHEN and CDR2 is SYDVKM in the germline V gene. CDR3: CASSLTSGSLHTDTQYF. The CDR3 nucleotides read TGTGCCAGCAGTTTAACTAGCGGGAGTCTTCACACAGATACGCAGTATTTT.

The chain couples TRBV19 to TRBJ1-5, with TRBD1 matching 10 bases. CDR1 LNHDA and CDR2 SQIVND come from the germline V gene (reference sequence). The V gene end was trimmed by 4 bases and the J gene end by 7 bases; junction bases not matched to a gene: 10. The CDR3 runs 16 residues. This CDR3 reads CASSTPGTGDEQPQHF. The DNA for the CDR3 is TGTGCCAGTAGTACCCCCGGGACAGGGGATGAACAGCCCCAGCATTTT.

This clone showed up just once. The chain's CDR3 is CASSRRGLAGYTGELFF. DNA for the CDR3: TGTGCCAGCAGCCGGCGAGGGCTAGCGGGCTACACCGGGGAGCTGTTTTTT. The rearrangement links TRBV5-4 to TRBJ2-2, with TRBD2 matching 8 bases. This CDR3 spans 17 amino acids. V lost 4 bases and J lost 3; bases outside the gene matches: 11. CDR1 is SGHNT, CDR2 YYREEE, per germline (reference sequence). Filled out from reference TRBV5-4 and TRBJ2-2, the complete variable domain reads ETGVTQSPTHLIKTRGQQVTLRCSSQSGHNTVSWYQQALGQGPQFIFQYYREEENGRGNFPPRFSGLQFPNYSSELNVNALELDDSALYLCASSRRGLAGYTGELFFGEGSRLTVL.

This chain uses TRBV4-2 with TRBJ2-7; TRBD2 agrees at 7 bases. With 0 bases clipped from V and 7 bases from J, the junction kept 12 bases outside the gene matches. Germline V gene sequence: CDR1 LGHNA, CDR2 YNFKEQ. There are 16 residues in the CDR3. CDR3 sequence (DNA): TGTGCCAGCAGCCAAGACGTGGGAGGGCCAGCGATTGAGCAGTACTTC. The encoded protein is CASSQDVGGPAIEQYF.

The chain carries TRBV6-1 and TRBJ2-5, with D possibly matching TRBD2 (7 bases). With 0 bases removed from V and 5 bases from J, the gap between germline ends came to 13 bases. Germline V lookup: CDR1 MNHNS, CDR2 SASEGT. The CDR3 sequence is 15 residues long. This CDR3 is CASSEAGGGPETQYF. DNA of the CDR3: TGTGCCAGCAGTGAAGCGGGGGGGGGCCCGGAGACCCAGTACTTC.